This T cell receptor (beta chain) was identified during a study of cytomegalovirus exposure and HLA in healthy donors. Primers for the PCR totalled 60 Vbeta and 13 Jbeta. Measured with immunoSEQ multiplex PCR; TCRdb has only the in-frame clones, and not every one. The data contain over 65,000 clones, about 81% of them singletons. The sequenced material came from PBMCs. This TCR came from a human donor in good health.

The CDR3 DNA follows: TGTGCCAGCAGCTTCCTAGCGGGGGCCCAAGAGACCCAGTACTTC. It codes for CASSFLAGAQETQYF. The chain joins TRBV7-8 to TRBJ2-5; 10 bases align to TRBD2. The CDR3 is made up of 15 amino acids. CDR1 SGHVS and CDR2 FQNEAQ come from the germline V gene. V shed 3 bases, J shed 1 base, and the junction held 2 bases outside the gene matches.